This T cell receptor beta chain was captured by sequencing in a study of early stage breast cancer tumors. Overall study context: Roughly 8 ER+/PR+/HER2- tumors were invasive ductal; four were invasive lobular.

The germline CDR1 and CDR2 sequences are WSHSY and SAAADI. The V end was cut by 2 bases, the J end by 6 bases, with 5 bases between. This CDR3 region has 13 residues. With respect to this clone: Antigen: not known.

TCRdb keeps only in-frame clones here, not all; method: immunoSEQ multiplex PCR. The sample has around 48,000 clones, under 95% seen once; the top ten hold 5%. Study observations and caveats: Commonly generated sequences made up most enriched TCRB sequences shared between patients. Tumors had about 2.6-fold higher T cell density than normal breast.

Sequenced input: blood. This receptor was obtained from a person aged 70 to 85 with breast cancer. The chain links TRBV10-2 to TRBJ1-6; D gene unclear. The CDR3 is CASSEVLNSPLHF. The DNA of the CDR3 is TGCGCCAGCAGTGAGGTTCTTAATTCACCCCTCCACTTT.